The clone carrying this T cell receptor beta chain came up once. In the authors' methods: Using reference gene primer amplification, nucleated cell counts were estimated. This table comes from immunoSEQ multiplex PCR, and its TCRdb copy is limited to in-frame clones, with some not included. D and trimming were read from the DNA, whereas the V and J calls and clone size are those reported in that table. The sample consists of more than 300,000 clones, about nine tenths of them appearing once. These data come from a study of blood T cell repertoires in COVID-19. Seattle's enrolled individuals joined amid active infection and were then monitored longitudinally. The source of this sequence is a woman aged 25 to 39 with COVID-19, enrolled during active disease. The material sequenced was peripheral blood.

Here the CDR3 reads CASSPREGGTVDTQYF. The CDR3 DNA reads as TGTGCCAGCTCCCCAAGGGAAGGGGGCACAGTAGATACGCAGTATTTT. The chain carries TRBV5-5 and TRBJ2-3; the match to TRBD1 covers 7 bases. The CDR3 runs to 16 residues. The germline V gene encodes CDR1 SGHKS and CDR2 YYEKEE (reference sequence). The trim removed 7 bases at V and 5 bases at J, leaving 16 bases unmatched.